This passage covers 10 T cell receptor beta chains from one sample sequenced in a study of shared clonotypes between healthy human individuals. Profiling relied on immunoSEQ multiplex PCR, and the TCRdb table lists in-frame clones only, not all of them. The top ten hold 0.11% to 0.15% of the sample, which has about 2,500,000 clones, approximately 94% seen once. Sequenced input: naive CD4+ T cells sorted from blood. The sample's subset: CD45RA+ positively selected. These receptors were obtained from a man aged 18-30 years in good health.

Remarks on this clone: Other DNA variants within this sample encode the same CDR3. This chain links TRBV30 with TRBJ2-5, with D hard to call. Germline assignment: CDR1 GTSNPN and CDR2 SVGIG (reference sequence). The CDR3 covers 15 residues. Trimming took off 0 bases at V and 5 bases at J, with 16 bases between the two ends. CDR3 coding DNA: TGTGCCTGGAGTGTACGGCGGCGCATAGGGGAGACCCAGTACTTC. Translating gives CAWSVRRRIGETQYF.

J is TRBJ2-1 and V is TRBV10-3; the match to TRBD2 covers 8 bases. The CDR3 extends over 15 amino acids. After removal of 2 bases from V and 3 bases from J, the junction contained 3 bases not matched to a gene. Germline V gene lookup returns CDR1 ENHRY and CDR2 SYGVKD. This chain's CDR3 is CAISETGTSYNEQFF. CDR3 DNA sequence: TGTGCCATCAGTGAGACCGGGACTAGCTACAATGAGCAGTTCTTC.

The CDR3 protein is CASSLGRGRYTDTQYF. CDR3 sequence (DNA): TGTGCCAGCAGCTTAGGACGGGGGAGGTACACAGATACGCAGTATTTT. The chain is built from TRBV7-6 and TRBJ2-3, with D perhaps TRBD2 (6 bases). The CDR3 runs to 16 residues. Germline CDR1 is SGHVS and CDR2 is FNYEAQ. Trimming removed 1 base at V and 2 bases at J, with 13 bases between.

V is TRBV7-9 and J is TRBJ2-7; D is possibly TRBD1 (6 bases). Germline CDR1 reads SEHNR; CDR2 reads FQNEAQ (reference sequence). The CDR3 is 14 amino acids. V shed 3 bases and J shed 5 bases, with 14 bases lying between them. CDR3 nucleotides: TGTGCCAGCAGCTTCTGGGGGCAGAGCCACGAGCAGTACTTC. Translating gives CASSFWGQSHEQYF.

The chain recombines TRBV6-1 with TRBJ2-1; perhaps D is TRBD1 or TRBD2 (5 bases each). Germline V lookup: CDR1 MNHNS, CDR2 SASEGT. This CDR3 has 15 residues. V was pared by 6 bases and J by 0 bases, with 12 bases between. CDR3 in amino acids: CASRPGRSSYNEQFF. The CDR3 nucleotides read TGTGCCAGCAGACCGGGACGGAGCTCCTACAATGAGCAGTTCTTC.

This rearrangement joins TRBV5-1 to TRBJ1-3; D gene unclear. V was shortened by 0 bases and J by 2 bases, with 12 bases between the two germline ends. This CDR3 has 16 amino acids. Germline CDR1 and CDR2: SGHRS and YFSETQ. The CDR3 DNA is TGCGCCAGCAGCTTGGAACCGGGGTCGGCTGGAAACACCATATATTTT. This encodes CASSLEPGSAGNTIYF.

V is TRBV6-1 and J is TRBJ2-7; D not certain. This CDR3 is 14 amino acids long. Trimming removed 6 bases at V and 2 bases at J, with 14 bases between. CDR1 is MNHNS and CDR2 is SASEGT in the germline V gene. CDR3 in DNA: TGTGCCAGCAGCACGACTGATCCCCCCTACGAGCAGTACTTC. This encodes CASSTTDPPYEQYF.

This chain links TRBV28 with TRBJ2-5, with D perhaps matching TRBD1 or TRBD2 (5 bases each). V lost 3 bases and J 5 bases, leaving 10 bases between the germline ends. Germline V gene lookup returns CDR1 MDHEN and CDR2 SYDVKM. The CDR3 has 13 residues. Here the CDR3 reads CASSLVGVETQYF. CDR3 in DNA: TGTGCCAGCAGTTTGGTGGGGGTGGAGACCCAGTACTTC.

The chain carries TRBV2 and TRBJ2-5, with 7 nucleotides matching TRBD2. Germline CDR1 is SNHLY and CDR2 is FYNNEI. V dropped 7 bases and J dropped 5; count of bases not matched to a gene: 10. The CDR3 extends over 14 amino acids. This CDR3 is CASIEGGPEETQYF. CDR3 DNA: TGTGCCAGCATCGAGGGAGGGCCAGAGGAGACCCAGTACTTC. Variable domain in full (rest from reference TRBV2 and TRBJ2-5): EPEVTQTPSHQVTQMGQEVILRCVPISNHLYFYWYRQILGQKVEFLVSFYNNEISEKSEIFDDQFSVERPDGSNFTLKIRSTKLEDSAMYFCASIEGGPEETQYFGPGTRLLVL.

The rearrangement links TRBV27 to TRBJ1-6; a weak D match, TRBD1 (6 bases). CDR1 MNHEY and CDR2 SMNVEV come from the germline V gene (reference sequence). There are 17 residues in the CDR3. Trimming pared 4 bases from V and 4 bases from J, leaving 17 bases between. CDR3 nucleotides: TGTGCCAGCAGTTCATTAGTTTTGGGACAATATAATTCACCCCTCCACTTT. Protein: CASSSLVLGQYNSPLHF.